This entry lists 30 T cell receptor beta chains sequenced from one sample in a study of T cells after posttransplantation cyclophosphamide. Assay used: immunoSEQ multiplex PCR; TCRdb lists only in-frame clones, some missing. The sample holds about 36,000 clones, and no clone turns up only once. The source material was PBMCs. The receptors derive from a girl between 5 and 17 years old in good health, CMV-negative, and a related stem cell transplant donor.

This rearrangement joins TRBV30 to TRBJ2-2; 10 nucleotides match TRBD1. The V gene end was trimmed by 1 base and the J gene end by 2 bases; junction bases not matched to a gene: 10. CDR3 length equals 18 residues. Germline V gene data show CDR1 as GTSNPN and CDR2 as SVGIG (reference sequence). CDR3 in amino acids: CAWSGGQGVGFNTGELFF. Written as DNA, the CDR3 is TGTGCCTGGAGTGGAGGACAGGGGGTTGGGTTCAACACCGGGGAGCTGTTTTTT.

The genes are TRBV2 and TRBJ2-5, with D uncertain. Trimming cost V 4 bases and J 7 bases, with 10 bases left between them. Germline CDR1 is SNHLY and CDR2 is FYNNEI. This CDR3 comprises 12 residues. The CDR3 region is CASSGDSGTQYF. The CDR3 coding sequence is TGTGCCAGCAGTGGAGATTCCGGGACCCAGTACTTC.

This clone appeared many times. The chain recombines TRBV18 with TRBJ2-1; 16 bases fit TRBD2. Per the germline V gene, CDR1 is KGHSH and CDR2 is LQKENI. This CDR3 comprises 16 residues. J was trimmed by 8 bases and V by 3 bases; bases with no gene match: 4. CDR3: CASSPMGLAGGDEQFF. CDR3 bases: TGTGCCAGCTCACCGATGGGACTAGCGGGGGGGGATGAGCAGTTCTTC.

Many counts were recorded for this clone. The chain links TRBV5-4 to TRBJ1-1; TRBD1 agrees at 7 bases. V lost 7 bases, J lost 4 bases, and 10 bases stayed unmatched. CDR1 and CDR2 (germline): SGHNT, YYREEE (reference sequence). The CDR3 totals 14 residues. CDR3 sequence reads: CASGRTQGTTEAFF. CDR3 nucleotide sequence: TGTGCCAGCGGCAGGACACAGGGGACCACTGAAGCTTTCTTT.

This rearrangement joins TRBV6-6 to TRBJ2-2; a possible D gene is TRBD1 (6 bases). Trimming left V 6 bases short and J 4 bases short, with 12 bases between. This CDR3 has 14 residues. Per the germline V gene, CDR1 is MNHNY and CDR2 is SVGAGI (reference sequence). The CDR3 DNA sequence: TGTGCCAGCAGCGGCCGCAGGGGCACCGGGGAGCTGTTTTTT. Its translation: CASSGRRGTGELFF.

This chain uses TRBV29-1 with TRBJ2-2; D may be TRBD2 (6 bases). Trimming pared 6 bases from V and 7 bases from J, leaving 9 bases between. The V gene's germline CDR1 is SQVTM and CDR2 ANQGSEA. CDR3 size: 11 residues. This CDR3 reads CSVAGLGELFF. DNA for the CDR3: TGCAGCGTCGCGGGACTCGGGGAGCTGTTTTTT.

This clone was counted between two and nine times. This chain joins TRBV27 and TRBJ2-5; possible D gene TRBD2, 5 bases. This CDR3 spans 15 amino acids. Trimming shortened V by 5 bases and J by 5 bases, and 18 bases separated the two germline ends. CDR1 and CDR2 from the germline V gene are MNHEY and SMNVEV (reference sequence). The chain's CDR3 is CASSSGRQRVETQYF. CDR3 sequence (DNA): TGTGCCAGCAGTAGCGGACGACAACGTGTGGAGACCCAGTACTTC.

The chain joins TRBV19 to TRBJ2-5; 9 bases agree with TRBD1. Germline V gene lookup returns CDR1 LNHDA and CDR2 SQIVND (reference sequence). This CDR3 contains 16 residues. With 3 bases clipped from V and 3 bases from J, the junction kept 8 bases outside the gene matches. CDR3 sequence (DNA): TGTGCCAGTAGTATCGCGGGACAGGGTGCCGAAGAGACCCAGTACTTC. It specifies CASSIAGQGAEETQYF.

J is TRBJ1-4 and V is TRBV4-2; 7 nucleotides match TRBD1. This CDR3 contains 14 residues. Germline CDR1 reads LGHNA; CDR2 reads YNFKEQ. Unmatched junction bases numbered 8, after V lost 4 bases and J lost 9 bases. CDR3 region: CASSPTGLTQKLFF. The DNA for the CDR3 is TGTGCCAGCAGCCCGACAGGGCTAACCCAAAAACTGTTTTTT.

This clone showed up many times. The chain combines TRBV28 with TRBJ1-5; TRBD1 agrees at 10 bases. Germline V CDR1 and CDR2: MDHEN, SYDVKM. The CDR3 covers 16 residues. V lost 3 bases and J lost 5; bases outside the gene matches: 7. CDR3 DNA sequence: TGTGCCAGCAGTTTGTACCGGGACAGGGGTTATCAGCCCCAGCATTTT. The encoded protein is CASSLYRDRGYQPQHF.

This clone appeared many times. The chain carries TRBV6-4 and TRBJ1-1, with TRBD1 as a possible D gene (5 bases). V lost 5 bases, J lost 3 bases, and 16 bases lay in between. Germline V gene sequence: CDR1 MRHNA, CDR2 SNTAGT. There are 15 residues in the CDR3. CDR3 protein: CASSPNPTAHTEAFF. CDR3 nucleotides: TGTGCCAGCAGTCCCAATCCGACAGCCCACACTGAAGCTTTCTTT.

This clone was counted between two and nine times. V is TRBV7-7 and J is TRBJ2-5, with unresolved D. The DNA end is more similar to TRBJ2-7, so the J call may be wrong. Germline CDR1 SSHAT, CDR2 FNYEAQ (reference sequence). The CDR3 contains 13 residues. CDR3 in DNA: TGTGCCAGCAGCTTAGACGCTAGCTACGAGCAGTACTTC. As protein: CASSLDASYEQYF.

This clone was found a few times. The genes are TRBV5-6 and TRBJ2-4; 7 positions match TRBD1. The germline V gene encodes CDR1 SGHDT and CDR2 YYEEEE. The CDR3 has 16 residues. After removal of 1 base from V and 1 base from J, the junction contained 5 bases not matched to a gene. CDR3 region: CASSLWTGRAKNIQYF. CDR3 in DNA: TGTGCCAGCAGCTTGTGGACAGGTCGGGCCAAAAACATTCAGTACTTC.

This chain uses TRBV6-5 with TRBJ2-7; the match to TRBD2 covers 10 bases. From germline, CDR1 is MNHEY and CDR2 SVGAGI. J was trimmed by 5 bases and V by 8 bases; bases with no gene match: 9. CDR3 length: 14 amino acids. As DNA, the CDR3 is TGTGCCAGCGGTCTAGCGGGAGTAATGGACGAGCAGTACTTC. Residues: CASGLAGVMDEQYF.

The genes are TRBV5-6 and TRBJ1-6; TRBD1 might be the D (5 bases). The germline CDR1 and CDR2 sequences are SGHDT and YYEEEE. The CDR3 consists of 16 residues. V was shortened by 0 bases and J by 9 bases, with 16 bases between the two germline ends. The CDR3 DNA is TGTGCCAGCAGCTTGGGGCCGGGAGGGGAGGGTTCACCCCTCCACTTT. It codes for CASSLGPGGEGSPLHF.

This clone came up many times. The J gene is TRBJ2-7, the V gene TRBV6-6, with 7 bases identical to TRBD2. The CDR3 spans 13 residues. Trimming at V came to 8 bases and at J to 3 bases, leaving 7 bases not matched to a gene. CDR1 is MNHNY, CDR2 SVGAGI, per germline (reference sequence). The CDR3 DNA is TGTGCCAGCGACCGCGGGGGAAACTACGAGCAGTACTTC. Its translation is CASDRGGNYEQYF.

This clone was found many times. V gene TRBV6-5 combines with J gene TRBJ2-7, with D possibly matching TRBD1 (6 bases). V lost 2 bases to trimming and J lost 4 bases, with 15 bases between them. CDR3 length: 15 residues. The germline V gene has CDR1 MNHEY and CDR2 SVGAGI. The CDR3 reads CASSYGVRGSYEQYF. The CDR3 coding sequence is TGTGCCAGCAGTTACGGCGTCAGGGGATCGTACGAGCAGTACTTC.

This clone was seen many times. The rearrangement uses TRBV27 and TRBJ1-5; 8 bases fit TRBD1. CDR3 size: 15 residues. Germline CDR1 is MNHEY and CDR2 is SMNVEV (reference sequence). The V segment lost 6 bases and the J segment 3 bases; nucleotides outside the gene matches: 7. The CDR3 protein is CASSSGQAINQPQHF. CDR3 DNA: TGTGCCAGCAGCTCGGGACAGGCCATCAATCAGCCCCAGCATTTT.

This clone occurred many times. The rearrangement links TRBV5-1 to TRBJ1-1; weak D call: TRBD1 (6 bases). Germline lookup yields CDR1 SGHRS and CDR2 YFSETQ. The CDR3 is 14 residues long. With 4 bases removed from V and 0 bases from J, the gap between germline ends came to 10 bases. CDR3 protein: CASSPGVMNTEAFF. The DNA for the CDR3 is TGCGCCAGCAGCCCAGGGGTAATGAACACTGAAGCTTTCTTT.

This chain connects TRBV7-3 to TRBJ2-2; the match to TRBD1 covers 9 bases. Per the germline V gene, CDR1 is SGHTA and CDR2 is FQGTGA. Losses at the gene ends were 1 base for V and 2 bases for J; bases not matched to a gene: 5. This CDR3 has 17 amino acids. CDR3 amino acids: CASSLIVGQGNTGELFF. CDR3 nucleotide sequence: TGTGCCAGCAGCTTAATAGTGGGACAGGGCAACACCGGGGAGCTGTTTTTT. The entire variable domain, with the rest obtained from reference TRBV7-3 and TRBJ2-2, is as follows: GAGVSQTPSNKVTEKGKYVELRCDPISGHTALYWYRQSLGQGPEFLIYFQGTGAADDSGLPNDRFFAVRPEGSVSTLKIQRTERGDSAVYLCASSLIVGQGNTGELFFGEGSRLTVL.

This clone was recorded many times. The chain combines TRBV28 with TRBJ2-3, with 11 bases matching TRBD2. Germline CDR1 is MDHEN and CDR2 is SYDVKM. Trimming took 7 bases from V and 4 from J; bases not matched to a gene: 7. The CDR3 length is 15 residues. As DNA, the CDR3 is TGTGCCAGCACCTATAGCGGGAGGGCCGCAGATACGCAGTATTTT. Encoded protein: CASTYSGRAADTQYF. Combining the CDR3 with reference TRBV28 and TRBJ2-3 gives the whole variable domain DVKVTQSSRYLVKRTGEKVFLECVQDMDHENMFWYRQDPGLGLRLIYFSYDVKMKEKGDIPEGYSVSREKKERFSLILESASTNQTSMYLCASTYSGRAADTQYFGPGTRLTVL.

This clone has more than one count but fewer than ten. The chain uses TRBV4-2 and TRBJ2-7; D possibly corresponds to TRBD2 (6 bases). Trimming pared 4 bases from V and 0 bases from J, leaving 31 bases between. This CDR3 comprises 21 residues. Germline CDR1 and CDR2: LGHNA and YNFKEQ. The CDR3: CASSRGEVFDSGSLYSYEQYF. CDR3 DNA sequence: TGTGCCAGCAGCCGGGGGGAGGTTTTTGACAGCGGAAGCCTTTACTCCTACGAGCAGTACTTC.

The V call is TRBV5-1, the J call TRBJ2-1; no reliable D call. Germline CDR1 and CDR2: SGHRS and YFSETQ. The CDR3 spans 13 residues. V was pared by 2 bases and J by 7 bases, with 10 bases between. CDR3 loop: CASSFRFVNEQFF. The CDR3 DNA is TGCGCCAGCAGCTTCCGTTTTGTGAATGAGCAGTTCTTC.

In this sample, this clone turned up a few times. The chain joins TRBV5-1 to TRBJ2-1, with 8 bases that match TRBD1. CDR3 length: 13 residues. CDR1 SGHRS and CDR2 YFSETQ come from the germline V gene. Losses at the gene ends were 3 bases for V and 7 bases for J; bases not matched to a gene: 3. The CDR3: CASSWTGPNEQFF. Written as DNA, the CDR3 is TGCGCCAGCAGCTGGACAGGGCCGAATGAGCAGTTCTTC.

This clone has a count of ten or more. The chain has TRBV7-9 and TRBJ2-1, with D maybe TRBD1 (5 bases). V was cut by 3 bases and J by 5 bases, with 11 bases left in between. Looked up from germline, CDR1 is SEHNR and CDR2 is FQNEAQ (reference sequence). The CDR3 contains 14 residues. This CDR3 is CASSLPPRDNEQFF. In nucleotides, the CDR3 is TGTGCCAGCAGCTTGCCCCCCAGGGACAATGAGCAGTTCTTC.

The CDR3 protein is CASSLGLAGTQETQYF. The DNA for the CDR3 is TGTGCCAGCAGCCTTGGACTAGCGGGTACCCAAGAGACCCAGTACTTC. The chain combines TRBV7-2 with TRBJ2-5; TRBD2 agrees at 11 bases. CDR3 size: 16 residues. V shed 5 bases, J shed 1 base, and the junction held 6 bases outside the gene matches. Germline CDR1 SGHTA, CDR2 FQGNSA.

This clone was picked up a small number of times. The chain is built from TRBV7-9 and TRBJ2-7; 7 positions match TRBD2. The CDR3 spans 14 residues. The trim removed 1 base at V and 5 bases at J, leaving 5 bases unmatched. Germline V CDR1 and CDR2: SEHNR, FQNEAQ (reference sequence). CDR3 residues: CASSLEGGAHEQYF. The CDR3 DNA follows: TGTGCCAGCAGCTTAGAGGGAGGGGCCCACGAGCAGTACTTC.

This clone was detected only a few times. V gene TRBV10-3 combines with J gene TRBJ2-5; 7 bases map to TRBD1. This CDR3 has 11 amino acids. The germline CDR1 and CDR2 sequences are ENHRY and SYGVKD. Trimming removed 8 bases from V and 4 bases from J; junction bases left unmatched: 1. The CDR3 loop reads CAIGDRETQYF. CDR3 nucleotide sequence: TGTGCCATCGGGGACAGAGAGACCCAGTACTTC.

This clone came up a few times. V is TRBV15 and J is TRBJ1-5; 8 nucleotides agree with TRBD1. The CDR3 consists of 16 residues. The V segment lost 1 base and the J segment 1 base; nucleotides outside the gene matches: 3. The germline V gene has CDR1 LNHNV and CDR2 YYDKDF (reference sequence). CDR3 protein: CATSRGTGNSNQPQHF. The CDR3 DNA follows: TGTGCCACCAGCAGAGGGACAGGGAACAGCAATCAGCCCCAGCATTTT.

This clone was counted a few times. J is TRBJ2-1 and V is TRBV28; D unclear. Trimming left V 3 bases short and J 0 bases short, with 6 bases between. The length of the CDR3 is 14 residues. Germline-derived CDR1 and CDR2 are MDHEN and SYDVKM. The CDR3 nucleotides read TGTGCCAGCAGTTTGGCGGACTCCTACAATGAGCAGTTCTTC. This codes for CASSLADSYNEQFF. Full variable domain (missing parts from reference TRBV28 and TRBJ2-1): DVKVTQSSRYLVKRTGEKVFLECVQDMDHENMFWYRQDPGLGLRLIYFSYDVKMKEKGDIPEGYSVSREKKERFSLILESASTNQTSMYLCASSLADSYNEQFFGPGTRLTVL.